This is a list of T cell receptor beta chains from one sample in a study of PD-1 blockade in classical Hodgkin lymphoma. TCRdb's copy holds only in-frame clones and misses some; the assay was immunoSEQ multiplex PCR. The sample contains 11,000 to 15,000 clones, roughly 85% of which appear only once. Sample: peripheral blood mononuclear cells (PBMCs), taken at baseline. The receptors shown here come from a human donor with classical Hodgkin lymphoma. CDR3s include the opening cysteine and the closing phenylalanine or tryptophan. D genes are given only for firm matches. Clone size appears in some rows only: once, few, many, or a class for an expanded clone.

TRBJ2-5 | NA | TRBD1 | TRBV7-9 | CASSLRDRGVGETQYF | TGTGCCAGCAGCTTGCGAGACAGGGGTGTAGGAGAGACCCAGTACTTC
TRBJ1-2 | NA | NA | TRBV14 | CASSLGANYGYTF | TGTGCCAGCAGCCTGGGAGCTAACTATGGCTACACCTTC
TRBJ1-1 | NA | TRBD1 | TRBV4-3 | CASSQEGTGNGEAFF | TGCGCCAGCAGCCAAGAGGGGACAGGAAATGGTGAAGCTTTCTTT
TRBJ2-1 | NA | NA | TRBV27 | CASSFPGSYNEQFF | TGTGCCAGCAGTTTCCCGGGATCCTACAATGAGCAGTTCTTC
TRBJ1-4 | NA | TRBD1 | TRBV5-5 | CASSWAGQGAANEKLFF | TGTGCCAGCAGCTGGGCTGGACAGGGAGCGGCTAATGAAAAACTGTTTTTT
TRBJ1-5 | few | TRBD1 | TRBV18 | CASSPGQGSNQPQHF | TGTGCCAGCTCACCGGGACAGGGAAGCAATCAGCCCCAGCATTTT
TRBJ1-5 | once | NA | TRBV7-9 | CASSLAGFPSPQHF | TGTGCCAGCAGCTTAGCGGGCTTCCCATCGCCCCAGCATTTT
TRBJ1-3 | NA | TRBD1 | TRBV2 | CASSTSGQRGNTIYF | TGTGCCAGCAGTACCTCGGGACAGCGCGGAAACACCATATATTTT
TRBJ1-2 | NA | TRBD1 | TRBV4-1 | CASSQGGPYGYTF | TGTGCCAGCAGCCAGGGGGGCCCTTATGGCTACACCTTC
TRBJ1-3 | few | NA | TRBV2 | CASSDQPYSGNTIYF | TGTGCCAGCAGTGACCAGCCTTACTCTGGAAACACCATATATTTT
TRBJ1-6 | NA | NA | TRBV7-2 | CASSLDGSAGSPLHF | TGTGCCAGCAGCTTAGACGGCTCCGCGGGTTCACCCCTCCACTTT
TRBJ2-1 | NA | NA | TRBV10-1 | CASSAGHEYNEQFF | TGCGCCAGCAGTGCGGGGCACGAGTACAATGAGCAGTTCTTC
TRBJ1-5 | few | NA | TRBV9 | CASSAAGEGQPQHF | TGTGCCAGCAGCGCGGCAGGGGAGGGTCAGCCCCAGCATTTT
TRBJ2-5 | NA | NA | TRBV5-8 | CASSIPLGGQTQYF | TGTGCCAGCAGTATCCCATTGGGAGGCCAGACCCAGTACTTC
TRBJ2-7 | once | NA | TRBV18 | CASSPVAADYEQYF | TGTGCCAGCTCACCGGTGGCAGCCGACTACGAGCAGTACTTC
TRBJ2-2 | NA | NA | TRBV11-2 | CASSLRPTQVGELFF | TGTGCCAGCAGCTTGAGACCCACCCAGGTCGGGGAGCTGTTTTTT
TRBJ2-4 | NA | NA | TRBV27 | CASSSKNIQYF | TGTGCCAGCAGTTCTAAAAACATTCAGTACTTC
TRBJ2-5 | NA | TRBD1 | TRBV5-8 | CASSRLTGDETQYF | TGTGCCAGCAGCCGACTCACAGGGGACGAGACCCAGTACTTC
TRBJ1-6 | NA | TRBD1 | TRBV19 | CASKEGALDSPLHF | TGTGCCAGTAAGGAGGGGGCTTTGGATTCACCCCTCCACTTT
TRBJ1-1 | few | TRBD1 | TRBV7-9 | CASSLEQGLEAFF | TGTGCCAGCAGCTTAGAACAGGGGCTTGAAGCTTTCTTT
TRBJ2-5 | NA | TRBD1 | TRBV10-3 | CAISATGFQETQYF | TGTGCCATCAGTGCGACAGGGTTCCAAGAGACCCAGTACTTC
TRBJ1-2 | NA | TRBD1 | TRBV2 | CASRTPGQGPVRHYGYTF | TGTGCCAGCAGAACCCCCGGACAGGGACCCGTTCGGCACTATGGCTACACCTTC
TRBJ2-7 | NA | NA | TRBV4-3 | CASSQDFGVLDYEQYF | TGCGCCAGCAGCCAAGATTTCGGGGTTTTGGATTACGAGCAGTACTTC
TRBJ1-1 | NA | NA | TRBV19 | CASSIEKGTDTEAFF | TGTGCCAGTAGTATAGAGAAGGGGACGGACACTGAAGCTTTCTTT
TRBJ2-1 | NA | NA | TRBV7-9 | CASSLTRQRKHEQFF | TGTGCCAGCAGTCTCACTAGACAAAGGAAGCATGAGCAGTTCTTC
TRBJ1-2 | NA | NA | TRBV28 | CASSLVMSGGPRGYTF | TGTGCCAGCAGTTTAGTCATGTCGGGTGGGCCACGTGGCTACACCTTC
TRBJ1-6 | once | TRBD1 | TRBV9 | CASSVEGQGERPLHF | TGTGCCAGCAGCGTAGAAGGACAGGGGGAGAGACCCCTCCACTTT
TRBJ1-1 | NA | NA | TRBV27 | CASSLGGSTEAFF | TGTGCCAGCAGTTTAGGGGGAAGCACTGAAGCTTTCTTT
TRBJ2-5 | NA | TRBD2 | TRBV7-6 | CASSLAPSGGAQETQYF | TGTGCCAGCAGCTTAGCGCCCAGCGGGGGGGCCCAAGAGACCCAGTACTTC
TRBJ2-5 | few | NA | TRBV18 | CASSPQRDAMETQYF | TGTGCCAGCTCACCACAAAGGGACGCGATGGAGACCCAGTACTTC
TRBJ2-3 | NA | TRBD2 | TRBV4-2 | CASSQETSGGADTQYF | TGTGCCAGCAGCCAAGAGACTAGCGGGGGTGCAGATACGCAGTATTTT
TRBJ2-7 | NA | NA | TRBV19 | CATSSRYGEQYF | TGTGCCACATCCTCCCGCTATGGCGAGCAGTACTTC
TRBJ1-2 | once | NA | TRBV19 | CASKRYGDPNYGYTF | TGTGCCAGTAAGCGGTACGGGGATCCTAACTATGGCTACACCTTC
TRBJ2-7 | NA | TRBD2 | TRBV27 | CASSFGSSGSYEQYF | TGTGCCAGCAGTTTCGGCTCTAGCGGCTCCTACGAGCAGTACTTC
TRBJ2-7 | NA | NA | TRBV27 | CASSFGRHYEQYF | TGTGCCAGCAGTTTCGGCCGACACTACGAGCAGTACTTC
TRBJ1-3 | NA | NA | TRBV10-3 | CATSLEFTSGNTIYF | TGTGCCACCTCTCTCGAGTTTACGAGTGGAAACACCATATATTTT
TRBJ2-5 | NA | TRBD1 | TRBV18 | CASSRSPGQGAETQYF | TGTGCCAGCTCACGATCTCCGGGACAGGGGGCCGAGACCCAGTACTTC
TRBJ1-2 | NA | TRBD1 | TRBV11-2 | CASSLGTGGLYGYTF | TGTGCCAGCAGCCTTGGGACAGGGGGCCTCTATGGCTACACCTTC
TRBJ1-2 | NA | NA | TRBV5-5 | CASSSKVTWGYTF | TGTGCCAGCAGCTCCAAGGTGACGTGGGGCTACACCTTC
TRBJ1-1 | NA | TRBD1 | TRBV28 | CASSPLGQGATEAFF | TGTGCCAGCAGCCCCCTAGGACAGGGCGCGACTGAAGCTTTCTTT
TRBJ1-5 | NA | TRBD1 | TRBV7-2 | CASSRDRGNQPQHF | TGTGCCAGCAGCCGGGACAGGGGCAATCAGCCCCAGCATTTT
TRBJ2-1 | NA | NA | TRBV19 | CASSISQGRWSEQFF | TGTGCCAGTAGTATTAGCCAGGGGAGGTGGAGTGAGCAGTTCTTC
TRBJ1-2 | NA | NA | TRBV7-2 | CASSPDSYGYTF | TGTGCCAGCAGCCCGGACAGCTATGGCTACACCTTC
TRBJ1-1 | few | TRBD1 | TRBV29-1 | CSVRDRGGTEAFF | TGCAGCGTGAGGGACAGGGGGGGCACTGAAGCTTTCTTT
TRBJ1-2 | NA | NA | TRBV27 | CASGGGRGYGYTF | TGTGCCAGTGGGGGGGGCAGGGGCTATGGCTACACCTTC
TRBJ1-5 | NA | NA | TRBV9 | CASSVGGTNQPQHF | TGTGCCAGCAGCGTAGGCGGCACCAATCAGCCCCAGCATTTT
TRBJ1-2 | NA | NA | TRBV4-3 | CASSLLRGTDYGYTF | TGCGCCAGCAGCCTCCTCAGGGGAACAGACTATGGCTACACCTTC
TRBJ2-1 | NA | TRBD2 | TRBV6-5 | CASSRTSGGAYEQFF | TGTGCCAGCAGCCGTACTAGCGGGGGGGCGTATGAGCAGTTCTTC
TRBJ2-7 | NA | NA | TRBV5-3 | CARSFPFPPYEQYF | TGTGCCAGAAGCTTTCCCTTTCCCCCCTACGAGCAGTACTTC
TRBJ2-2 | NA | NA | TRBV6-4 | CASSPFRQSNTGELFF | TGTGCCAGCAGTCCTTTCCGACAGTCGAACACCGGGGAGCTGTTTTTT
TRBJ1-4 | few | NA | TRBV6-5 | CASSYSPVFNEKLFF | TGTGCCAGCAGTTACTCGCCAGTTTTTAATGAAAAACTGTTTTTT
TRBJ1-6 | NA | NA | TRBV2 | CASSGSRAGANSPLHF | TGTGCCAGCAGTGGGTCTAGGGCAGGGGCTAATTCACCCCTCCACTTT